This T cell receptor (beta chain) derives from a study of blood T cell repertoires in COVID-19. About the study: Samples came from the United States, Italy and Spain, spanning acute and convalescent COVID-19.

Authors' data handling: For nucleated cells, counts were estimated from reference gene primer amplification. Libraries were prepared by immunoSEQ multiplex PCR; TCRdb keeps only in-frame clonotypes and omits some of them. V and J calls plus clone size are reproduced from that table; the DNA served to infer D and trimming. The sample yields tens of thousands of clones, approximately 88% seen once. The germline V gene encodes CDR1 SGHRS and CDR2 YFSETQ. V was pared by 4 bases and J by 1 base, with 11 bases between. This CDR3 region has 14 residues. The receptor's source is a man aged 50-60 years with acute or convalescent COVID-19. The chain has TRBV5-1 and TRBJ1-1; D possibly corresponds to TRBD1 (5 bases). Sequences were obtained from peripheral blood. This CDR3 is CASSHGGENTEAFF. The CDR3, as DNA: TGCGCCAGCAGCCACGGGGGAGAGAACACTGAAGCTTTCTTT.